Listed below are T cell receptor beta chains from one sample, sequenced in a study of blood T cell repertoires in COVID-19. Here immunoSEQ multiplex PCR was the method, and the copy in TCRdb shows in-frame clones only, minus some. The sample yields roughly 140,000 clones, about 83% seen once. Sample: PBMCs or T cells enriched from blood (not recorded which). These receptors were obtained from a woman between 50 and 59 years old who had been exposed to COVID-19. The CDR3 runs from the conserved cysteine through the conserved F or W. D genes are given only for firm matches. Not every row has a clone size; where given, it reads once, few, many or a size class.

length: 17; V: TRBV5-1; J: TRBJ2-7; D: .; size: .; CDR3: CASTPLGQGVRIHEQYF; DNA: TGCGCCAGCACCCCCCTGGGACAAGGAGTCCGAATCCACGAGCAGTACTTC
length: 16; V: TRBV9; J: TRBJ2-3; D: TRBD1; size: .; CDR3: CASSARTGGSKDTQYF; DNA: TGTGCCAGCAGCGCCCGGACAGGGGGTTCAAAAGATACGCAGTATTTT
length: 17; V: TRBV7-8; J: TRBJ2-1; D: TRBD2; size: .; CDR3: CASSPRTSGRAVNEQFF; DNA: TGTGCCAGCAGCCCACGGACTAGCGGGAGGGCCGTAAATGAGCAGTTCTTC
length: 15; V: TRBV7-8; J: TRBJ2-2; D: .; size: .; CDR3: CASSPRARVNGELFF; DNA: TGTGCCAGCAGCCCTAGAGCCAGGGTTAACGGGGAGCTGTTTTTT
length: 16; V: TRBV15; J: TRBJ2-3; D: TRBD2; size: .; CDR3: CATIPRGAGGTDTQYF; DNA: TGTGCCACCATACCCCGGGGAGCGGGAGGTACAGATACGCAGTATTTT
length: 13; V: TRBV6-5; J: TRBJ2-5; D: .; size: .; CDR3: CASSYVAGETQYF; DNA: TGTGCCAGCAGTTACGTGGCAGGGGAGACCCAGTACTTC
length: 15; V: TRBV5-1; J: TRBJ2-7; D: .; size: .; CDR3: CASSLGGGRAHEQYF; DNA: TGCGCCAGCAGCTTGGGGGGTGGCAGGGCCCACGAGCAGTACTTC
length: 15; V: TRBV27; J: TRBJ1-2; D: .; size: .; CDR3: CASSLRAPSGYGYTF; DNA: TGTGCCAGCAGTTTAAGGGCCCCAAGCGGCTATGGCTACACCTTC
length: 12; V: TRBV19; J: TRBJ1-2; D: .; size: .; CDR3: CASRGGRVGYTF; DNA: TGTGCCAGTCGGGGGGGCCGAGTGGGCTACACCTTC
length: 13; V: TRBV18; J: TRBJ2-7; D: .; size: .; CDR3: CASSPYTGYEQYF; DNA: TGTGCCAGCTCACCTTATACCGGCTACGAGCAGTACTTC
length: 17; V: TRBV21-1; J: TRBJ2-7; D: .; size: once; CDR3: CASQRSLVMRKNYEQYF; DNA: TGTGCCAGCCAAAGGAGCCTGGTCATGAGAAAAAACTACGAGCAGTACTTC
length: 14; V: TRBV27; J: TRBJ2-7; D: .; size: .; CDR3: CASSLSAFLLEQYF; DNA: TGTGCCAGCAGTTTATCAGCTTTTTTGCTCGAGCAGTACTTC
length: 14; V: TRBV7-9; J: TRBJ1-5; D: TRBD1; size: .; CDR3: CASSTLQGNQPQHF; DNA: TGTGCCAGCAGCACATTACAGGGGAATCAGCCCCAGCATTTT
length: 17; V: TRBV9; J: TRBJ2-1; D: .; size: .; CDR3: CASSVDIPRDSEDEQFF; DNA: TGTGCCAGCAGCGTAGACATTCCACGGGACTCCGAAGATGAGCAGTTCTTC
length: 17; V: TRBV7-9; J: TRBJ2-1; D: TRBD1; size: .; CDR3: CASSPSRGQDASGGQFF; DNA: TGTGCCAGCAGCCCAAGCAGGGGACAGGATGCGTCAGGGGGGCAGTTCTTC
length: 11; V: TRBV5-1; J: TRBJ2-5; D: TRBD1; size: .; CDR3: CASSPGQAMYF; DNA: TGCGCCAGCAGCCCCGGACAGGCGATGTACTTC
length: 15; V: TRBV10-1; J: TRBJ1-3; D: .; size: .; CDR3: CASSESRSSGNTIYF; DNA: TGCGCCAGCAGTGAGTCTCGGTCCTCTGGAAACACCATATATTTT
length: 17; V: TRBV9; J: TRBJ1-6; D: .; size: .; CDR3: CASSTRQESSYNSPLHF; DNA: TGTGCCAGCAGCACAAGACAGGAGAGCTCCTATAATTCACCCCTCCACTTT
length: 17; V: TRBV9; J: TRBJ2-2; D: TRBD2; size: few; CDR3: CASSVGLAGGNTGELFF; DNA: TGTGCCAGCAGCGTAGGACTAGCGGGGGGAAACACCGGGGAGCTGTTTTTT
length: 14; V: TRBV7-8; J: TRBJ1-6; D: .; size: .; CDR3: CASSSFQRNSPLHF; DNA: TGTGCCAGCAGCTCCTTTCAACGGAATTCACCCCTCCACTTT
length: 15; V: TRBV10-3; J: TRBJ1-1; D: TRBD1; size: .; CDR3: CAIMDRYGVGTEAFF; DNA: TGTGCCATCATGGACAGGTATGGTGTAGGCACTGAAGCTTTCTTT
length: 13; V: TRBV2; J: TRBJ2-7; D: TRBD1; size: .; CDR3: CASSQDRGYEQYF; DNA: TGTGCCAGCAGCCAGGACAGGGGCTACGAGCAGTACTTC
length: 13; V: TRBV12-3/TRBV12-4; J: TRBJ1-1; D: TRBD1; size: once; CDR3: CASGQGARTEAFF; DNA: TGTGCCAGCGGACAGGGGGCGCGAACTGAAGCTTTCTTT
length: 13; V: TRBV12-3/TRBV12-4; J: TRBJ1-5; D: TRBD1; size: .; CDR3: CASRPGQVQPQHF; DNA: TGTGCCAGCAGGCCGGGACAGGTTCAGCCCCAGCATTTT
length: 14; V: TRBV4-2; J: TRBJ2-1; D: .; size: .; CDR3: CASSQEQARNEQFF; DNA: TGTGCCAGCAGCCAAGAACAGGCCCGGAATGAGCAGTTCTTC
length: 14; V: TRBV27; J: TRBJ2-1; D: .; size: .; CDR3: CASSFSRLRGEQFF; DNA: TGTGCCAGCAGTTTTAGTCGCCTCCGTGGTGAGCAGTTCTTC
length: 16; V: TRBV4-1; J: TRBJ2-3; D: TRBD1; size: .; CDR3: CASSLRQGSVSDTQYF; DNA: TGCGCCAGCAGCCTCAGACAGGGGTCCGTGTCAGATACGCAGTATTTT
length: 15; V: TRBV12-2; J: TRBJ2-5; D: .; size: .; CDR3: CASRLGGLFEETQYF; DNA: TGTGCAAGTCGCTTAGGGGGGCTGTTTGAAGAGACCCAGTACTTC
length: 14; V: TRBV24-1; J: TRBJ2-1; D: TRBD1; size: .; CDR3: CATSDGTGGNEQFF; DNA: TGTGCCACCAGTGACGGGACAGGGGGCAATGAGCAGTTCTTC
length: 13; V: TRBV6-1; J: TRBJ1-3; D: .; size: .; CDR3: CASSEQAVNTIYF; DNA: TGTGCCAGCAGTGAACAGGCAGTAAACACCATATATTTT
length: 15; V: TRBV19; J: TRBJ2-3; D: TRBD1; size: .; CDR3: CASSIGTGPTDTQYF; DNA: TGTGCCAGTAGTATAGGGACAGGGCCCACAGATACGCAGTATTTT
length: 13; V: TRBV18; J: TRBJ2-7; D: .; size: few; CDR3: CASSGTRNYEQYF; DNA: TGTGCCAGCTCCGGGACACGAAACTACGAGCAGTACTTC
length: 12; V: TRBV5-1; J: TRBJ2-7; D: .; size: .; CDR3: CASNPRSYEQYF; DNA: TGCGCCAGCAACCCTCGGAGCTACGAGCAGTACTTC
length: 15; V: TRBV9; J: TRBJ2-1; D: .; size: .; CDR3: CASSVEGRRTAEQFF; DNA: TGTGCCAGCAGCGTAGAAGGCAGGAGGACGGCTGAGCAGTTCTTC
length: 13; V: TRBV18; J: TRBJ2-5; D: TRBD1; size: .; CDR3: CASSGTAQETQYF; DNA: TGTGCCAGCTCAGGGACAGCTCAAGAGACCCAGTACTTC
length: 15; V: TRBV7-2; J: TRBJ1-6; D: .; size: .; CDR3: CASSLPRGNNSPLHF; DNA: TGTGCCAGCAGCCTTCCGCGGGGGAATAATTCACCCCTCCACTTT
length: 15; V: TRBV2; J: TRBJ2-6; D: TRBD1; size: .; CDR3: CGGGQGQSGANVLTF; DNA: TGTGGCGGGGGACAGGGCCAGTCTGGGGCCAACGTCCTGACTTTC
length: 13; V: TRBV2; J: TRBJ1-1; D: .; size: .; CDR3: CASMHSLNTEAFF; DNA: TGTGCCAGCATGCACAGCCTGAACACTGAAGCTTTCTTT
length: 13; V: TRBV11-3; J: TRBJ2-7; D: .; size: .; CDR3: CASSSSGGYEQYF; DNA: TGTGCCAGCAGCTCGTCAGGGGGGTACGAGCAGTACTTC
length: 17; V: TRBV5-6; J: TRBJ1-6; D: .; size: .; CDR3: CASSLGGTGTWNSPLHF; DNA: TGTGCCAGCAGCTTGGGAGGCACCGGGACATGGAATTCACCCCTCCACTTT
length: 15; V: TRBV19; J: TRBJ1-2; D: TRBD1; size: .; CDR3: CATSTRGLLVYGYTF; DNA: TGTGCCACCTCCACCAGGGGGCTCTTGGTCTATGGCTACACCTTC
length: 13; V: TRBV10-3; J: TRBJ2-5; D: TRBD1; size: .; CDR3: CAISTGVEETQYF; DNA: TGTGCCATCAGCACAGGGGTTGAGGAGACCCAGTACTTC
length: 16; V: TRBV10-3; J: TRBJ2-2; D: TRBD2; size: .; CDR3: CAIRGTSGRASGELFF; DNA: TGTGCCATCAGGGGTACTAGCGGGAGAGCGTCCGGGGAGCTGTTTTTT
length: 17; V: TRBV3-1/TRBV3-2; J: TRBJ2-1; D: .; size: .; CDR3: CASSPPRSGPVGNEQFF; DNA: TGTGCCAGCAGCCCCCCTAGGAGCGGTCCAGTGGGCAATGAGCAGTTCTTC
length: 15; V: TRBV19; J: TRBJ2-1; D: .; size: .; CDR3: CASSIFRVGDNEQFF; DNA: TGTGCCAGTAGTATATTCAGGGTCGGAGACAATGAGCAGTTCTTC
length: 15; V: TRBV4-3; J: TRBJ1-2; D: .; size: .; CDR3: CASSQTRTAPYGYTF; DNA: TGCGCCAGCAGCCAAACCCGGACAGCCCCATATGGCTACACCTTC
length: 17; V: TRBV19; J: TRBJ2-6; D: TRBD2; size: .; CDR3: CASSIFGRVTGANVLTF; DNA: TGTGCCAGTAGTATCTTCGGGAGGGTCACTGGGGCCAACGTCCTGACTTTC
length: 13; V: TRBV18; J: TRBJ1-1; D: .; size: .; CDR3: CASSPPVATEAFF; DNA: TGTGCCAGCTCACCACCGGTAGCAACTGAAGCTTTCTTT
length: 14; V: TRBV29-1; J: TRBJ1-2; D: .; size: few; CDR3: CSAQRGLGGDGYTF; DNA: TGCAGCGCCCAAAGGGGCTTGGGAGGGGATGGCTACACCTTC
length: 14; V: TRBV18; J: TRBJ1-2; D: TRBD1; size: .; CDR3: CASSPKDRGLGYTF; DNA: TGTGCCAGCTCACCAAAGGACAGGGGGCTTGGCTACACCTTC
length: 14; V: TRBV7-2; J: TRBJ2-7; D: .; size: .; CDR3: CASSWADTSYEQYF; DNA: TGTGCCAGCAGCTGGGCGGACACCTCCTACGAGCAGTACTTC
length: 13; V: TRBV5-1; J: TRBJ1-1; D: TRBD1; size: .; CDR3: CASSHGQGAEAFF; DNA: TGCGCCAGCAGCCATGGACAGGGGGCTGAAGCTTTCTTT
length: 17; V: TRBV14; J: TRBJ2-1; D: TRBD1; size: .; CDR3: CASSHWDWTGSYNEQFF; DNA: TGTGCCAGCAGCCACTGGGATTGGACAGGGTCCTACAATGAGCAGTTCTTC